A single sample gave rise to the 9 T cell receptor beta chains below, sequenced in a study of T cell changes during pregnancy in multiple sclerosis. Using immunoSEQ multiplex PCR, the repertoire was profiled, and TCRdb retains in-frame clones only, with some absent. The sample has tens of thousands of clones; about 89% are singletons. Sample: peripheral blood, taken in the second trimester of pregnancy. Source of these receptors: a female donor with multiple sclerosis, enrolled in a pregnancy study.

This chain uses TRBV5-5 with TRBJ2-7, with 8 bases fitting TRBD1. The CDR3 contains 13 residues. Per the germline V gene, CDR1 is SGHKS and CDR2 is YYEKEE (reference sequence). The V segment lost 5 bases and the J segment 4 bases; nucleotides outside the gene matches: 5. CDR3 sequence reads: CASRPGQGYEQYF. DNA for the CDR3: TGTGCCAGCAGACCCGGACAGGGTTACGAGCAGTACTTC.

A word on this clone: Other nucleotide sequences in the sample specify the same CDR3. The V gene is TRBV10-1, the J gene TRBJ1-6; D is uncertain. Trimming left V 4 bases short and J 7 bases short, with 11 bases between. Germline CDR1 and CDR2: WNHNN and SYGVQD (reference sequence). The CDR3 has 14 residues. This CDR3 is CASSAGLGNSPLHF. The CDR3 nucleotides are TGCGCCAGCAGTGCAGGTTTAGGCAATTCACCCCTCCACTTT.

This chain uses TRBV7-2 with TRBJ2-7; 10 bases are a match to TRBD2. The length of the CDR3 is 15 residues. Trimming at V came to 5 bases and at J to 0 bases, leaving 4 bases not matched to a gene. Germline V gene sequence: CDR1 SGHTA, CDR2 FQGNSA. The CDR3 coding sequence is TGTGCCAGCAGCGCCCTAGCGGGGGCCTCCTACGAGCAGTACTTC. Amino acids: CASSALAGASYEQYF.

CDR3: CASSPLANPDTQYF. CDR3 nucleotide sequence: TGTGCCAGCTCACCTCTAGCGAACCCAGATACGCAGTATTTT. The J gene is TRBJ2-3, the V gene TRBV18, with TRBD2 as a possible D gene (6 bases). V was pared by 3 bases and J by 4 bases, with 11 bases between. The CDR3 consists of 14 residues. Germline CDR1 and CDR2: KGHSH and LQKENI.

The CDR3, as DNA: TGTGCCAGCAGTTACTCCCGGGGGGCCACCTACGAGCAGTACTTC. Protein: CASSYSRGATYEQYF. This chain uses TRBV6-5 with TRBJ2-7, with D possibly TRBD2 on 7 matching bases. The CDR3 totals 15 residues. The germline V gene encodes CDR1 MNHEY and CDR2 SVGAGI. V was shortened by 0 bases and J by 2 bases, with 11 bases between the two germline ends.

CDR3 in amino acids: CASRIDQGRGEQYF. In DNA form, the CDR3 reads TGTGCCAGCAGGATAGACCAGGGTAGAGGCGAGCAGTACTTC. This chain uses TRBV2 with TRBJ2-7; D may be TRBD1 (5 bases). The germline V gene has CDR1 SNHLY and CDR2 FYNNEI. V lost 6 bases and J lost 6, with 18 bases in between. The CDR3 is made up of 14 amino acids.

In nucleotides, the CDR3 is TGTGCCAGCAGTTTGTTCGGGGATCTCGGCACAGATACGCAGTATTTT. It specifies CASSLFGDLGTDTQYF. The chain joins TRBV27 to TRBJ2-3, with D maybe TRBD2 (5 bases). Looked up from germline, CDR1 is MNHEY and CDR2 is SMNVEV (reference sequence). Trimming cost V 3 bases and J 1 base, with 14 bases left between them. The CDR3 consists of 16 residues.

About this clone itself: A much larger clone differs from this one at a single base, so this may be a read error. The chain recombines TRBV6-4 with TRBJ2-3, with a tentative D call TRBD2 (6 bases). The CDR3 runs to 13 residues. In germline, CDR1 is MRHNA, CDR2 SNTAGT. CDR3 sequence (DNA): TGTGCCAGCAGCCGGGGGAGCACAGATATGCAGTATTTT. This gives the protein CASSRGSTDMQYF.

In DNA form, the CDR3 reads TGCGCCAGCAGCTCGCGACTAGCGGCGAACACCGGGGAGCTGTTTTTT. Translated, it gives CASSSRLAANTGELFF. The genes are TRBV5-1 and TRBJ2-2; TRBD2 matches 9 bases. The CDR3 is 16 amino acids. Trimming at V came to 3 bases and at J to 0 bases, leaving 3 bases not matched to a gene. CDR1 and CDR2 (germline): SGHRS, YFSETQ. The complete variable domain, with remaining parts taken from reference TRBV5-1 and TRBJ2-2, reads KAGVTQTPRYLIKTRGQQVTLSCSPISGHRSVSWYQQTPGQGLQFLFEYFSETQRNKGNFPGRFSGRQFSNSRSEMNVSTLELGDSALYLCASSSRLAANTGELFFGEGSRLTVL.